The present T cell receptor beta chain was sequenced within a study of PD-1 blockade in classical Hodgkin lymphoma. Germline V gene lookup returns CDR1 SQVTM and CDR2 ANQGSEA. The CDR3 runs to 15 residues. Trimming took 6 bases from V and 0 from J; bases not matched to a gene: 10. Time point specified: cycle 4 day 1 (C4D1), after 5 to 7 weeks of nivolumab. Exposure to brentuximab vedotin varied, and each patient had relapsed following autologous stem cell transplantation. Thawed PBMCs were the source of CD8+ T cells, obtained through magnetic negative selection. Only in-frame clones appear in the TCRdb table, and some are missing; sequencing was by immunoSEQ multiplex PCR. This table has approximately 19,000 clones, about 88% appearing once.

The sequence derives from a human donor with classical Hodgkin lymphoma. This specimen consisted of CD8+ T cells from blood, obtained before the fourth cycle of nivolumab. V usage is TRBV29-1 and J usage is TRBJ2-7, with 8 nucleotides matching TRBD1. In DNA form, the CDR3 reads TGCAGCGTCGAGGGGACAGGCCCTATCTCCTACGAGCAGTACTTC. It is translated as CSVEGTGPISYEQYF.